This T cell receptor (beta chain) emerged from a study of control samples from healthy donors and cancer patients. Only in-frame clones appear in the TCRdb table, and some are missing; sequencing was by immunoSEQ multiplex PCR. The sample lists 90,000 to 150,000 clones; 88% were seen once. A single count supports this clone. The CDR3 contains 13 residues. CDR1 and CDR2 (germline): GTSNPN, SVGIG (reference sequence). With 4 bases removed from V and 0 bases from J, the gap between germline ends came to 8 bases. The chain is built from TRBV30 and TRBJ2-3; D not resolved. The TCR sequence derives from a man aged 40-49 years in good health. Sample: blood. CDR3 region: CAWTLPSTDTQYF. The CDR3 nucleotides read TGTGCCTGGACCCTCCCTAGCACAGATACGCAGTATTTT.